The next 30 T cell receptor beta chains were all read from a single sample in a study of T cells in Graves' hyperthyroidism and ophthalmopathy. Amplification of TCR beta CDR3 regions was performed using RNA transcripts as template. Researchers ran a first-round RT-PCR on the TCR CDR3 using the HTBI primer set. TCRdb re-derived calls from the multiplex PCR reads in MiXCR, one entry per CDR3 protein. The table has 360,000 or so distinct CDR3 sequences, 12% to 15% seen once. Sequenced: blood. All receptors derive from a woman aged 55-75 years with Graves' ophthalmopathy.

This clonotype has more than one count but fewer than ten. The chain employs TRBV5-1 and TRBJ2-7; 9 bases line up with TRBD2. V lost 6 bases, J lost 7 bases, and 14 bases stayed unmatched. From germline, CDR1 is SGHRS and CDR2 YFSETQ. The CDR3 is 15 amino acids. As DNA, the CDR3 is TGCGCCAGCACCCTAGGTGCGGGAGGGCCCGGGGAGCAGTACTTC. The encoded protein is CASTLGAGGPGEQYF.

The CDR3 bases are TGTGCCAGCAATATAGCGGGATACGGCAACAATGAGCAGTTCTTC. Amino acid sequence: CASNIAGYGNNEQFF. V gene TRBV19 combines with J gene TRBJ2-1; 8 positions agree with TRBD2. V dropped 9 bases and J dropped 5; count of bases not matched to a gene: 12. The CDR3 spans 15 residues. Germline V CDR1 and CDR2: LNHDA, SQIVND (reference sequence).

There are many counts of this clonotype. The CDR3 reads CASSYIAGGSYEQYF. The CDR3 region has the DNA TGTGCCAGCAGTTACATTGCGGGAGGGTCCTACGAGCAGTACTTC. The gene calls are TRBV6-6 and TRBJ2-7, with 9 bases aligning to TRBD2. The length of the CDR3 is 15 residues. The V segment lost 2 bases and the J segment 1 base; nucleotides outside the gene matches: 3. Germline V gene lookup returns CDR1 MNHNY and CDR2 SVGAGI (reference sequence).

This clonotype was counted ten times or more. This chain joins TRBV7-3 and TRBJ2-1; 8 bases agree with TRBD2. The germline gives CDR1 SGHTA, CDR2 FQGTGA. The CDR3 consists of 16 residues. V shed 2 bases, J shed 5 bases, and the junction held 8 bases outside the gene matches. The CDR3 sequence is CASSLYGTSGNNEQFF. The CDR3 DNA reads TGTGCCAGCAGCTTATATGGGACTAGTGGAAACAATGAGCAGTTCTTC. Full variable domain (missing parts from reference TRBV7-3 and TRBJ2-1): GAGVSQTPSNKVTEKGKYVELRCDPISGHTALYWYRQSLGQGPEFLIYFQGTGAADDSGLPNDRFFAVRPEGSVSTLKIQRTERGDSAVYLCASSLYGTSGNNEQFFGPGTRLTVL.

This clonotype was seen repeatedly, ten times or more. The chain has TRBV24-1 and TRBJ1-5, with D possibly being TRBD1 (5 bases). CDR1 is KGHDR and CDR2 is SFDVKD in the germline V gene. The CDR3 is made up of 16 amino acids. The V gene lost 4 bases and the J gene lost 3 bases, with 15 bases spanning the gap. The CDR3 loop reads CATSESGRGDNQPQHF. The DNA for the CDR3 is TGTGCCACCAGTGAGTCGGGGCGCGGGGACAATCAGCCCCAGCATTTT.

At least ten counts were recorded for this clonotype. The chain links TRBV30 to TRBJ1-1; 10 bases agree with TRBD1. This CDR3 spans 13 amino acids. Germline assignment: CDR1 GTSNPN and CDR2 SVGIG (reference sequence). With 4 bases clipped from V and 4 bases from J, the junction kept 3 bases outside the gene matches. In nucleotides, the CDR3 is TGTGCCTGGACGCGGACAGGGGGCACTGAAGCTTTCTTT. Its protein product is CAWTRTGGTEAFF.

The genes are TRBV6-4 and TRBJ2-1; 8 bases fit TRBD1. Germline V lookup: CDR1 MRHNA, CDR2 SNTAGT. This CDR3 contains 15 residues. V was clipped by 3 bases and J by 4 bases; unmatched bases: 5. CDR3 nucleotides: TGTGCCAGCAGTGAGGGCAGGGGGCGATACAATGAGCAGTTCTTC. Encoded protein: CASSEGRGRYNEQFF.

This sequence joins TRBV19 and TRBJ2-1, with D hard to call. V was pared by 1 base and J by 4 bases, with 11 bases between. The CDR3 contains 15 residues. Germline CDR1 and CDR2: LNHDA and SQIVND (reference sequence). CDR3 sequence: CASSIGPPEYNEQFF. The CDR3 DNA follows: TGTGCCAGTAGTATAGGACCCCCAGAGTACAATGAGCAGTTCTTC.

The genes are TRBV20-1 and TRBJ1-2; D remains ambiguous. This CDR3 has 12 amino acids. Germline V gene lookup returns CDR1 DFQATT and CDR2 SNEGSKA (reference sequence). Trimming removed 3 bases from V and 3 bases from J, with 8 bases in between. The CDR3, as DNA: TGCAGTGCTAGGAAGCCCGACTATGGCTACACCTTC. This gives the protein CSARKPDYGYTF.

This clonotype came up many times. The chain employs TRBV30 and TRBJ2-7; 11 nucleotides agree with TRBD2. This CDR3 contains 18 residues. After removal of 3 bases from V and 0 bases from J, the junction contained 13 bases not matched to a gene. The germline V gene encodes CDR1 GTSNPN and CDR2 SVGIG (reference sequence). The CDR3 bases are TGTGCCTGGAGCCACCTTGGGACTAGCGGCGGGGGCTCCTACGAGCAGTACTTC. Amino acid sequence: CAWSHLGTSGGGSYEQYF.

This clonotype occurred many times. The J gene is TRBJ2-5, the V gene TRBV4-1; D remains unclear. Trimming pared 2 bases from V and 0 bases from J, leaving 10 bases between. The V gene's germline CDR1 is MGHRA and CDR2 YSYEKL. The CDR3 loop spans 15 amino acids. CDR3 coding DNA: TGCGCCAGCAGCCAAAGGGAAGGGAACCAAGAGACCCAGTACTTC. Amino acid sequence: CASSQREGNQETQYF.

This clonotype was recorded a few times. CDR3 protein: CASSLGDNYGYTF. Here the CDR3 DNA reads TGTGCCAGCAGTTTAGGGGACAACTATGGCTACACCTTC. The rearrangement uses TRBV28 and TRBJ1-2, with D perhaps TRBD1 (5 bases). Germline V gene sequence: CDR1 MDHEN, CDR2 SYDVKM. Trimming left V 2 bases short and J 2 bases short, with 6 bases between. The CDR3 is made up of 13 amino acids.

This clonotype was detected ten times or more. The chain couples TRBV12-3 or TRBV12-4 to TRBJ2-2, with D unclear. CDR3 size: 17 residues. V lost 3 bases to trimming and J lost 1 base, with 15 bases between them. The CDR3 is CASSFWIGRLNTGELFF. The CDR3, as DNA: TGTGCCAGCAGTTTCTGGATTGGCAGACTGAACACCGGGGAGCTGTTTTTT.

The sample holds a few counts of this clonotype. This chain uses TRBV11-2 with TRBJ2-1; 10 positions match TRBD2. Germline CDR1 is SGHAT and CDR2 is FQNNGV. CDR3 length: 18 amino acids. V was pared by 2 bases and J by 5 bases, with 12 bases of the junction left unmatched. This CDR3 is CASSLSSGRFSGDNEQFF. The CDR3 DNA is TGTGCCAGCAGCTTAAGTAGCGGGAGGTTCTCAGGCGACAATGAGCAGTTCTTC. The complete variable domain, with remaining parts taken from reference TRBV11-2 and TRBJ2-1, reads EAGVAQSPRYKIIEKRQSVAFWCNPISGHATLYWYQQILGQGPKLLIQFQNNGVVDDSQLPKDRFSAERLKGVDSTLKIQPAKLEDSAVYLCASSLSSGRFSGDNEQFFGPGTRLTVL.

This clonotype has at least ten counts. CDR3 loop: CASSFETGGAHADTQYF. CDR3 bases: TGTGCCAGCAGTTTCGAAACCGGGGGGGCCCATGCAGATACGCAGTATTTT. The chain is built from TRBV28 and TRBJ2-3, with TRBD2 matching over 8 bases. This CDR3 region has 17 residues. The germline V gene encodes CDR1 MDHEN and CDR2 SYDVKM. Trimming cost V 3 bases and J 4 bases; bases outside gene matches: 12.

The table lists this clonotype with many counts. The J gene is TRBJ2-1, the V gene TRBV7-2, with 8 bases aligning to TRBD2. V lost 2 bases and J lost 5; bases outside the gene matches: 2. Germline V lookup: CDR1 SGHTA, CDR2 FQGNSA. CDR3 length: 14 amino acids. CDR3 coding DNA: TGTGCCAGCAGCTTATCGACTAGCGACAATGAGCAGTTCTTC. Encoded protein: CASSLSTSDNEQFF.

The gene calls are TRBV19 and TRBJ2-2, with TRBD1 identical over 7 bases. Germline assignment: CDR1 LNHDA and CDR2 SQIVND (reference sequence). V shed 6 bases, J shed 7 bases, and the junction held 8 bases outside the gene matches. This CDR3 region has 14 residues. Here the CDR3 reads CASSEQGSVGELFF. CDR3 DNA: TGTGCCAGTAGCGAACAGGGGTCGGTCGGGGAGCTGTTTTTT.

This clonotype came up a few times. The chain recombines TRBV9 with TRBJ1-5, with 11 positions matching TRBD1. This CDR3 comprises 16 residues. The trim removed 0 bases at V and 9 bases at J, leaving 8 bases unmatched. Looked up from germline, CDR1 is SGDLS and CDR2 is YYNGEE. CDR3 nucleotide sequence: TGTGCCAGCAGCGTAGAAGGACAGGGGGCCCCTGGGCCCCAGCATTTT. It encodes CASSVEGQGAPGPQHF.

The chain is built from TRBV6-1 and TRBJ2-1; the D gene is possibly TRBD2 (5 bases). Germline-derived CDR1 and CDR2 are MNHNS and SASEGT. Trimming took off 6 bases at V and 9 bases at J, with 18 bases between the two ends. The CDR3 covers 14 residues. The CDR3 is CASRVDPSGSEQFF. The CDR3 DNA sequence: TGTGCCAGCAGAGTAGACCCCAGCGGTAGTGAGCAGTTCTTC.

This clonotype was observed many times. The chain joins TRBV28 to TRBJ2-4; 7 nucleotides line up with TRBD1. The CDR3 is made up of 14 amino acids. CDR1 and CDR2 (germline): MDHEN, SYDVKM. The V and J ends lost 5 bases and 6 bases, in that order; junction bases with no gene match: 7. Here the CDR3 reads CASSPRGTVNIQYF. The CDR3, as DNA: TGTGCCAGCAGTCCCAGGGGGACGGTAAACATTCAGTACTTC.

This clonotype has a count of ten or more. V and J are TRBV20-1 and TRBJ1-4, with TRBD1 as a possible D gene (5 bases). V lost 6 bases and J lost 4, with 18 bases in between. The CDR3 runs to 15 residues. CDR1 and CDR2 (germline): DFQATT, SNEGSKA (reference sequence). In DNA form, the CDR3 reads TGCAGTGCCCAGGATCAGCAGGGCCTTAATGAAAAACTGTTTTTT. Amino acids: CSAQDQQGLNEKLFF.

This clonotype was counted only a few times. The genes are TRBV20-1 and TRBJ2-1; 8 nucleotides agree with TRBD2. Germline V gene lookup returns CDR1 DFQATT and CDR2 SNEGSKA (reference sequence). With 0 bases clipped from V and 3 bases from J, the junction kept 10 bases outside the gene matches. This CDR3 spans 17 amino acids. DNA of the CDR3: TGCAGTGCTAGAGATCGTCTCGGGAGCGGGAGCTACAATGAGCAGTTCTTC. As protein: CSARDRLGSGSYNEQFF.

V usage is TRBV2 and J usage is TRBJ1-1, with unresolved D. The CDR3 sequence is 11 residues long. The germline CDR1 and CDR2 sequences are SNHLY and FYNNEI. V lost 7 bases, J lost 4 bases, and 7 bases lay in between. Here the CDR3 reads CASTVSTEAFF. CDR3 nucleotide sequence: TGTGCCAGCACCGTGAGCACTGAAGCTTTCTTT.

In regard to this clonotype: Since a much larger clone is just one base distant, this may be a read error. The rearrangement uses TRBV6-5 and TRBJ1-3, with D perhaps matching TRBD1 (5 bases). This CDR3 has 16 residues. Germline lookup yields CDR1 MNHEY and CDR2 SVGAGI. In DNA form, the CDR3 reads TGTACCAGCAGTTACCTGGCAGGGCCGAGGGGAAACACCATATATTTT. Translated, it gives CTSSYLAGPRGNTIYF.

This clonotype was found many times. Given a much more abundant clone one base away, this may be a read error. The J gene is TRBJ2-1, the V gene TRBV7-9; a weak D match, TRBD1 (5 bases). The V and J ends lost 1 base and 7 bases respectively, with 5 bases between them. The germline V gene has CDR1 SEHNR and CDR2 FQNEAQ (reference sequence). The CDR3 is made up of 12 amino acids. CDR3 nucleotides: TGTGCCAGCAGCTTAGAGGGGAATGAGCAGTTCTTC. Translation gives CASSLEGNEQFF. Full variable domain (rest looked up from reference TRBV7-9 and TRBJ2-1): DTGVSQNPRHKITKRGQNVTFRCDPISEHNRLYWYRQTLGQGPEFLTYFQNEAQLEKSRLLSDRFSAERPKGSFSTLEIQRTEQGDSAMYLCASSLEGNEQFFGPGTRLTVL.

With respect to this clonotype: One junction end disagrees with the germline gene, perhaps due to a read error. The V and J genes are TRBV5-5 and TRBJ1-6; D gene unclear. This CDR3 has 14 residues. Germline CDR1 is SGHKS and CDR2 is YYEKEE (reference sequence). The DNA for the CDR3 is TGTGCCAGCAGCTTGGGACGGGAGGATTCACCCCCCCACTTT. This sequence encodes CASSLGREDSPPHF.

This clonotype has a count of ten or more. This chain links TRBV20-1 with TRBJ2-7, with D possibly being TRBD2 (5 bases). Germline lookup yields CDR1 DFQATT and CDR2 SNEGSKA (reference sequence). The germline V and J ends were trimmed by 6 bases and 3 bases, with 9 bases remaining between them. The CDR3 has 11 amino acids. The CDR3 DNA reads as TGCAGTGCGGGAAGCGGCTACGAGCAGTACTTC. It specifies CSAGSGYEQYF.

The genes are TRBV20-1 and TRBJ2-5; D not resolved. Germline-derived CDR1 and CDR2 are DFQATT and SNEGSKA (reference sequence). The CDR3 runs 12 residues. V was shortened by 2 bases and J by 4 bases, with 8 bases between the two germline ends. The CDR3 region is CSARRPTETQYF. Here the CDR3 DNA reads TGCAGTGCTAGAAGGCCGACAGAGACCCAGTACTTC.

The chain uses TRBV15 and TRBJ2-1; 9 bases align to TRBD2. Germline values: CDR1 LNHNV, CDR2 YYDKDF (reference sequence). This CDR3 is 19 amino acids long. V shed 1 base, J shed 7 bases, and the junction held 17 bases outside the gene matches. CDR3 in DNA: TGTGCCACCAGCAGAGTAAAGGCTAGCGGGACAGTATGGGGAAATGAGCAGTTCTTC. Translating gives CATSRVKASGTVWGNEQFF.

The V gene is TRBV27, the J gene TRBJ2-7; TRBD2 aligns across 14 bases. Germline trimming cut 8 bases from V and 4 bases from J; bases unmatched to any gene: 7. CDR3 length: 15 residues. Germline lookup yields CDR1 MNHEY and CDR2 SMNVEV (reference sequence). The CDR3 bases are TGTGCCAGCTGGGGGACTAGCGGGAGTTGGTACGAGCAGTACTTC. This sequence encodes CASWGTSGSWYEQYF.